These 24 T cell receptor beta chains were all obtained from the same sample, sequenced in a study of control samples from healthy donors and cancer patients. Generated by immunoSEQ multiplex PCR, the TCRdb table keeps only in-frame clones and is missing some. The repertoire holds roughly 130,000 clones, with less than 95% as singletons. The sequenced sample was blood. The receptors originated from a man younger than 30 in good health.

V usage is TRBV14 and J usage is TRBJ2-7; D ambiguous. The CDR3 spans 14 residues. Between the trimmed V and J ends, which lost 1 base and 6 bases, there was a span of 13 bases. The germline gives CDR1 SGHDN, CDR2 FVKESK. The CDR3 region has the DNA TGTGCCAGCAGCCAAGCTATATTAGTTTCCGAGCAGTACTTC. The encoded protein is CASSQAILVSEQYF.

This chain joins TRBV5-1 and TRBJ1-2; 7 bases are shared with TRBD1. This CDR3 comprises 13 residues. J lost 4 bases, V lost 6 bases, and 6 bases had no gene match. The V gene's germline CDR1 is SGHRS and CDR2 YFSETQ. DNA of the CDR3: TGCGCCAGCAACCAGGGGGGCGGCTATGGCTACACCTTC. Its translation: CASNQGGGYGYTF.

The genes are TRBV10-3 and TRBJ2-1; 8 bases match TRBD2. Germline V gene sequence: CDR1 ENHRY, CDR2 SYGVKD. J was trimmed by 8 bases and V by 8 bases; bases with no gene match: 14. The length of the CDR3 is 15 residues. CDR3 bases: TGTGCCATCGCGGAGCAGAGCGGGGGCGCGGATGAGCAGTTCTTC. It is translated as CAIAEQSGGADEQFF.

This clone showed up just once. The rearrangement joins TRBV2 to TRBJ2-5, with TRBD1 as a possible D gene (6 bases). The CDR3 is made up of 14 amino acids. V lost 2 bases and J lost 5, with 12 bases in between. The germline CDR1 and CDR2 sequences are SNHLY and FYNNEI. CDR3 loop: CASSERLRGETQYF. The CDR3 DNA is TGTGCCAGCAGTGAACGTTTGAGGGGGGAGACCCAGTACTTC.

This chain links TRBV6-6 with TRBJ2-6; 9 nucleotides agree with TRBD1. V lost 7 bases to trimming and J lost 2 bases; unmatched junction nucleotides: 6. Germline CDR1 reads MNHNY; CDR2 reads SVGAGI (reference sequence). The CDR3 length is 16 residues. CDR3 region: CASTGDRETGANVLTF. As DNA, the CDR3 is TGTGCCAGCACTGGGGACAGGGAAACTGGGGCCAACGTCCTGACTTTC.

The chain uses TRBV29-1 and TRBJ2-1; D unresolved. The CDR3 has 15 amino acids. The germline V and J ends were trimmed by 5 bases and 0 bases, with 14 bases remaining between them. CDR1 and CDR2 (germline): SQVTM, ANQGSEA. CDR3 region: CSVRPSVGSYNEQFF. The DNA for the CDR3 is TGCAGCGTTCGGCCCTCGGTGGGCTCCTACAATGAGCAGTTCTTC.

This chain joins TRBV7-9 and TRBJ2-7; D may correspond to TRBD1 or TRBD2 (5 bases each). Germline V gene sequence: CDR1 SEHNR, CDR2 FQNEAQ (reference sequence). The V and J ends lost 0 bases and 3 bases respectively, with 9 bases between them. CDR3 length: 14 amino acids. The CDR3 is CASSLAGAFYEQYF. The CDR3 DNA sequence: TGTGCCAGCAGCTTAGCCGGGGCGTTCTACGAGCAGTACTTC.

The V and J genes are TRBV10-3 and TRBJ1-4; 9 bases match TRBD1. This CDR3 contains 14 residues. Germline CDR1 is ENHRY and CDR2 is SYGVKD. V lost 6 bases, J lost 6 bases, and 5 bases stayed unmatched. The CDR3 is CAIRKTGGDEKLFF. The CDR3 DNA follows: TGTGCCATCAGAAAGACAGGGGGGGATGAAAAACTGTTTTTT.

V usage is TRBV7-8 and J usage is TRBJ1-5; possible D gene TRBD1, 6 bases. The V and J ends lost 5 bases and 5 bases respectively, with 13 bases between them. Germline-derived CDR1 and CDR2 are SGHVS and FQNEAQ. The CDR3 spans 14 residues. CDR3 DNA: TGTGCCAGCAGCCCACAGGGCTACGATCAGCCCCAGCATTTT. Translation: CASSPQGYDQPQHF.

V and J are TRBV6-6 and TRBJ1-5; D is unclear. CDR1 is MNHNY and CDR2 is SVGAGI in the germline V gene (reference sequence). The CDR3 sequence is 14 residues long. Trimming removed 0 bases at V and 1 base at J, with 4 bases between. The CDR3 nucleotides are TGTGCCAGCAGTTACTCTAGAAGCAATCAGCCCCAGCATTTT. The encoded protein is CASSYSRSNQPQHF.

The CDR3 region is CASSSRTGMGTEAFF. The CDR3 DNA is TGTGCCAGCAGCTCTCGGACAGGGATGGGCACTGAAGCTTTCTTT. This chain connects TRBV9 to TRBJ1-1; 8 nucleotides align to TRBD1. The trim removed 4 bases at V and 4 bases at J, leaving 9 bases unmatched. Germline assignment: CDR1 SGDLS and CDR2 YYNGEE. There are 15 residues in the CDR3.

This rearrangement joins TRBV3-1 (or the pseudogene TRBV3-2) to TRBJ1-5; D is ambiguous. This CDR3 spans 15 amino acids. From germline, CDR1 is LGHDT and CDR2 YNNKEL (reference sequence). The V gene lost 1 base and the J gene lost 1 base, with 8 bases spanning the gap. CDR3 sequence (DNA): TGTGCCAGCAGCCAAGGCCCCCAGAGCAATCAGCCCCAGCATTTT. Translation: CASSQGPQSNQPQHF.

This chain uses TRBV30 with TRBJ1-5; 7 bases line up with TRBD1. This CDR3 has 12 amino acids. In germline, CDR1 is GTSNPN, CDR2 SVGIG (reference sequence). With V trimmed by 5 bases and J by 7 bases, 5 bases remained unmatched. This CDR3 reads CAWGTEYQPQHF. The CDR3 DNA sequence: TGTGCCTGGGGGACAGAGTACCAGCCCCAGCATTTT.

V usage is TRBV19 and J usage is TRBJ1-5; D perhaps matches TRBD1 (6 bases). V was clipped by 1 base and J by 11 bases, with 15 bases between them. CDR3 size: 14 residues. Germline loops: CDR1 LNHDA, CDR2 SQIVND (reference sequence). This chain's CDR3 is CASSIAPGGVAQHF. As DNA, the CDR3 is TGTGCCAGTAGTATAGCCCCCGGGGGCGTAGCCCAGCATTTT.

The chain joins TRBV27 to TRBJ2-3, with 12 bases lining up with TRBD2. Trimming took 3 bases from V and 4 from J; bases not matched to a gene: 5. This CDR3 contains 16 residues. Germline CDR1 and CDR2: MNHEY and SMNVEV (reference sequence). CDR3 nucleotides: TGTGCCAGCAGTTTCCTAGCGGGGGGGTTCGCAGATACGCAGTATTTT. Encoded protein: CASSFLAGGFADTQYF.

J is TRBJ1-3 and V is TRBV3-1 (or the pseudogene TRBV3-2); perhaps TRBD1 as D (5 bases). The CDR3 totals 17 residues. CDR1 is LGHDT and CDR2 is YNNKEL in the germline V gene (reference sequence). V was cut by 0 bases and J by 0 bases, with 12 bases left in between. Here the CDR3 DNA reads TGTGCCAGCAGCCAAGATCCCCAGGGCCGCTCTGGAAACACCATATATTTT. This translates into CASSQDPQGRSGNTIYF.

V gene TRBV5-3 combines with J gene TRBJ2-3; 10 nucleotides line up with TRBD1. TRBV5-3 is designated an ORF whose function remains uncertain. This CDR3 has 19 residues. Losses at the gene ends were 4 bases for V and 4 bases for J; bases not matched to a gene: 18. CDR3 DNA sequence: TGTGCCAGAAGCACCCGGACAGGGGGAAAGGTGAGGATCGCAGATACGCAGTATTTT. Residues: CARSTRTGGKVRIADTQYF.

V usage is TRBV30 and J usage is TRBJ1-1; D uncertain. Trimming pared 0 bases from V and 12 bases from J, leaving 11 bases between. Germline CDR1 is GTSNPN and CDR2 is SVGIG (reference sequence). The CDR3 covers 11 residues. For the CDR3, the DNA is TGTGCCTGGAGTGTCGAATCAACGACTTTCTTT. Translation: CAWSVESTTFF.

The V call is TRBV27, the J call TRBJ2-7; D call uncertain. The CDR3 consists of 15 residues. V gave up 5 bases and J gave up 2 bases, with 16 bases separating them. Germline V lookup: CDR1 MNHEY, CDR2 SMNVEV (reference sequence). This CDR3 reads CASSLGPVVPYEQYF. The DNA for the CDR3 is TGTGCCAGCAGTCTAGGTCCCGTAGTACCCTACGAGCAGTACTTC.

The sample holds one count of this clone. The CDR3: CASSEKRDEGNTIYF. CDR3 coding DNA: TGTGCCAGCAGTGAAAAAAGGGACGAAGGAAACACCATATATTTT. This rearrangement joins TRBV6-1 to TRBJ1-3, with D perhaps TRBD1 (5 bases). V was shortened by 2 bases and J by 4 bases, with 12 bases between the two germline ends. The V gene's germline CDR1 is MNHNS and CDR2 SASEGT. This CDR3 region has 15 residues.

The V and J genes are TRBV5-1 and TRBJ1-1, with no clear D. The length of the CDR3 is 14 residues. Germline CDR1 reads SGHRS; CDR2 reads YFSETQ. The ends were cut back, 7 bases at V and 0 bases at J, with 13 bases in the middle. The DNA of the CDR3 is TGCGCCAGCCAGAGAAGCCTCATGAACACTGAAGCTTTCTTT. Residues: CASQRSLMNTEAFF.

V usage is TRBV4-1 and J usage is TRBJ2-1; D may be TRBD2 (5 bases). Germline V gene sequence: CDR1 MGHRA, CDR2 YSYEKL. This CDR3 contains 15 residues. The germline V and J ends were trimmed by 1 base and 2 bases, with 9 bases remaining between them. The CDR3 DNA follows: TGCGCCAGCAGCCAAGGTAACGGGGCCTACAATGAGCAGTTCTTC. Translation gives CASSQGNGAYNEQFF.

V gene TRBV3-1 (or the pseudogene TRBV3-2) combines with J gene TRBJ1-1; maybe TRBD1 (6 bases). This CDR3 comprises 17 residues. V was shortened by 1 base and J by 6 bases, with 21 bases between the two germline ends. From germline, CDR1 is LGHDT and CDR2 YNNKEL (reference sequence). CDR3: CASSQALRVADSAEAFF. CDR3 DNA: TGTGCCAGCAGCCAAGCCCTGCGGGTGGCGGACAGTGCTGAAGCTTTCTTT.

The V call is TRBV2, the J call TRBJ2-1, with a possible D match to TRBD1 (7 bases). The ends were cut back, 8 bases at V and 2 bases at J, with 19 bases in the middle. CDR1 is SNHLY and CDR2 is FYNNEI in the germline V gene. The CDR3 length is 16 residues. The CDR3 DNA follows: TGTGCCAGCGCTTGGGCGGGGACAGCTACCTACAATGAGCAGTTCTTC. Its translation: CASAWAGTATYNEQFF.